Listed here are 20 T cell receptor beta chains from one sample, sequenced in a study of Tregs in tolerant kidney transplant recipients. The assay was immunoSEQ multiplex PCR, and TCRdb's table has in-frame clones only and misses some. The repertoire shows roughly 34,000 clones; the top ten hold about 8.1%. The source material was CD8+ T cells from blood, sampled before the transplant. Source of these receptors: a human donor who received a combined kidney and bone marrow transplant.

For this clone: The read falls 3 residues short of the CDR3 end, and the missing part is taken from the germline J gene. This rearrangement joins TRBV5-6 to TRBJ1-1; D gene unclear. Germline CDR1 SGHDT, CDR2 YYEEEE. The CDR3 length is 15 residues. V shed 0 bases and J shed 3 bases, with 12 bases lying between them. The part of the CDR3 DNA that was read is TGTGCCAGCAGCTTGGAAGCGCTGGAGTACACTGAA. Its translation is CASSLEALEYTE. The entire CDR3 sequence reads CASSLEALEYTEAFF.

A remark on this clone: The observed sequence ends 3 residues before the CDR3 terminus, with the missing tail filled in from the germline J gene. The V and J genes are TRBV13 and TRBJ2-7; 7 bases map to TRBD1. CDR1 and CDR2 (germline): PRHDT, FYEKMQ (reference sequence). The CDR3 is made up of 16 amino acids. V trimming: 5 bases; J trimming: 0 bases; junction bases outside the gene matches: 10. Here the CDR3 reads CASSTYRGLNSYEQYF. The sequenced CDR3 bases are TGTGCCAGCAGCACTTACAGGGGCCTAAACTCCTACGAG.

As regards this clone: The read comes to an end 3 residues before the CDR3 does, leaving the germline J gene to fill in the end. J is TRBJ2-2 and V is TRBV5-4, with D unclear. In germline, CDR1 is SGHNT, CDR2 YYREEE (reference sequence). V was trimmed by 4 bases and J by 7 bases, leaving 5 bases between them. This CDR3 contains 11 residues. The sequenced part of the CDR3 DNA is TGTGCCAGCAGCCCGGGCGGGGAG. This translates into CASSPGGE. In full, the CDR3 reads CASSPGGELFF.

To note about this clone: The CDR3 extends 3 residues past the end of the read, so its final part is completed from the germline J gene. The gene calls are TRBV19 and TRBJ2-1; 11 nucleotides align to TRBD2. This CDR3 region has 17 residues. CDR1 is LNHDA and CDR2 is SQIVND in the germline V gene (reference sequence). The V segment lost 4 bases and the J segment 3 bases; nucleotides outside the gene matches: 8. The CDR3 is CASSKGLAGPNYNEQFF. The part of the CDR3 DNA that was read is TGTGCCAGTAGTAAAGGACTAGCGGGCCCTAACTACAATGAG.

This CDR3 is CASSLGGWNTEAFF. Incomplete CDR3 DNA: TGTGCCAGCAGCCTGGGAGGGTGGAACACTGAA. This rearrangement joins TRBV5-6 to TRBJ1-1; D gene ambiguous. The read terminates 3 residues before the CDR3 end, so the remaining end is supplied by the germline J gene. The CDR3 runs to 14 residues. Trimming shortened V by 4 bases and J by 1 base, and 11 bases separated the two germline ends. CDR1 and CDR2 from the germline V gene are SGHDT and YYEEEE.

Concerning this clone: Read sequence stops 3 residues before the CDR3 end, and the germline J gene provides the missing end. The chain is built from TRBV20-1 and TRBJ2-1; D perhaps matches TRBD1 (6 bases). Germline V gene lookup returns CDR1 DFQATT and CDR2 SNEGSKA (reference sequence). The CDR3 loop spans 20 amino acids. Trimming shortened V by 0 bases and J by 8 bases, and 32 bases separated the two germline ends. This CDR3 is CSARDFKVGVGGPEWDEQFF. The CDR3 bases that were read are TGCAGTGCTAGAGATTTTAAGGTGGGGGTAGGGGGACCCGAGTGGGATGAG.

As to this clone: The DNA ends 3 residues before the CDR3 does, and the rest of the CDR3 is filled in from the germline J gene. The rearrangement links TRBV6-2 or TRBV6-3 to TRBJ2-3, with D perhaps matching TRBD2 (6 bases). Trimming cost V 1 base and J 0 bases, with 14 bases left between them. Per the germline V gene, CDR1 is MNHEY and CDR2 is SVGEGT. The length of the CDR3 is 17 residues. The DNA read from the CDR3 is TGTGCCAGCAGTTACTTCGATTTGGGGACTAGCACAGATACG. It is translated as CASSYFDLGTSTDT. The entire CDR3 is CASSYFDLGTSTDTQYF.

The CDR3 DNA, read in part, is TGTGCCAGCAGCCTCGGACAGTCCTCAGGTGTTTACGAG. It encodes CASSLGQSSGVYE. The CDR3 in its entirety is CASSLGQSSGVYEQYF. The rearrangement uses TRBV6-2 or TRBV6-3 and TRBJ2-7; TRBD1 is a possible D gene (6 bases). The read terminates 3 residues ahead of where the CDR3 ends, so the germline J gene completes it. Germline-derived CDR1 and CDR2 are MNHEY and SVGEGT. The CDR3 runs 16 residues. Trimming removed 6 bases at V and 4 bases at J, with 22 bases between.

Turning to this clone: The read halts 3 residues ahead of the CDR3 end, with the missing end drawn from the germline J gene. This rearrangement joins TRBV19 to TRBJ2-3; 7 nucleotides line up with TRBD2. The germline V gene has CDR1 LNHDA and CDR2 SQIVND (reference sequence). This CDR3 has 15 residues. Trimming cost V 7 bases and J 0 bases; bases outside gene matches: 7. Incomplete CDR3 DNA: TGTGCCAGTACCTCGACTAGCAGTAGCACAGATACG. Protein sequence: CASTSTSSSTDT. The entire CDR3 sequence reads CASTSTSSSTDTQYF.

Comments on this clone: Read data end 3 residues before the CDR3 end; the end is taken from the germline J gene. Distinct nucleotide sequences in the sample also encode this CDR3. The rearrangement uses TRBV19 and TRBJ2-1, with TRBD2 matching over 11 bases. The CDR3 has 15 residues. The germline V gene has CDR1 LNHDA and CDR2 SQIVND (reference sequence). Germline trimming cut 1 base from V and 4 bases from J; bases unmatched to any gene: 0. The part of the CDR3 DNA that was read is TGTGCCAGTAGTATAGGGACTAGCGGGTACAATGAG. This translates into CASSIGTSGYNE. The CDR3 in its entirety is CASSIGTSGYNEQFF.

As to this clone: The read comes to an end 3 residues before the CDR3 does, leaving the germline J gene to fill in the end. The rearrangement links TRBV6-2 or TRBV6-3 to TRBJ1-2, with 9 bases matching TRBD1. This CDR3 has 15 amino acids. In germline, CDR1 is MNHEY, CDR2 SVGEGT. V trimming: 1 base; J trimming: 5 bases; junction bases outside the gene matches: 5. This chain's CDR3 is CASSYFPGTGYGYTF. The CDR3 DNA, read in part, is TGTGCCAGCAGTTACTTCCCCGGGACAGGGTATGGC.

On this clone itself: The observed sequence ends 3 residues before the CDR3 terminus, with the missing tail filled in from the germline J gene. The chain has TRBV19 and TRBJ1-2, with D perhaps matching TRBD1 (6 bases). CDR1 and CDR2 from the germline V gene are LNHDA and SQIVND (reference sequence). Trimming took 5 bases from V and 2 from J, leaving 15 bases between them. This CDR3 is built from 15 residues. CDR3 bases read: TGTGCCAGTAGTCCCGACGGGGGGCCGAACTATGGC. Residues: CASSPDGGPNYG. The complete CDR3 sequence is CASSPDGGPNYGYTF. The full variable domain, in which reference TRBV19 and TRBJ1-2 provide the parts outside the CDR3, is DGGITQSPKYLFRKEGQNVTLSCEQNLNHDAMYWYRQDPGQGLRLIYYSQIVNDFQKGDIAEGYSVSREKKESFPLTVTSAQKNPTAFYLCASSPDGGPNYGYTFGSGTRLTVV.

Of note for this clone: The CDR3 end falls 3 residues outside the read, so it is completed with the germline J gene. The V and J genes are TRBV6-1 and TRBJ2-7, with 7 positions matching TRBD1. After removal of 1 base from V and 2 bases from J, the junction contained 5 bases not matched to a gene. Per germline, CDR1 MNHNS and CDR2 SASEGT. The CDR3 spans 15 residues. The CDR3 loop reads CASSEGQGGTYEQYF. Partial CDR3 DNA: TGTGCCAGCAGTGAAGGACAGGGTGGAACCTACGAG.

This CDR3 is CASSIGTGLPHEQYF. CDR3 DNA, as far as it was read: TGTGCCAGCAGCATAGGGACAGGGCTCCCCCACGAG. The V call is TRBV7-9, the J call TRBJ2-7; 9 bases line up with TRBD1. From the germline J gene comes the end of the CDR3, since the read stops 3 residues before it. This CDR3 spans 15 amino acids. Germline V lookup: CDR1 SEHNR, CDR2 FQNEAQ (reference sequence). V was clipped by 5 bases and J by 5 bases; unmatched bases: 10.

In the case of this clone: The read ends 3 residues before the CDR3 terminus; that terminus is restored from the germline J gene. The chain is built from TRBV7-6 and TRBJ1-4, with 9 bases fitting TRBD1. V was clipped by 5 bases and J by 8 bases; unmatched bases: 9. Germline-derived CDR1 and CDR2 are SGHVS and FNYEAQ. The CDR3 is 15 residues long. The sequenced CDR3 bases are TGTGCCAGCAGCACCACAGGGGGCGAGTACGAAAAA. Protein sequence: CASSTTGGEYEK. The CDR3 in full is CASSTTGGEYEKLFF.

CDR3 loop: CASNLQGVYGYTF. CDR3 DNA, as far as it was read: TGTGCCAGCAACCTCCAGGGGGTCTATGGC. The genes are TRBV5-6 and TRBJ1-2, with 7 nucleotides matching TRBD1. Read data end 3 residues before the CDR3 end; the end is taken from the germline J gene. CDR3 length: 13 amino acids. The ends lost 6 bases at V and 4 bases at J; junction bases unmatched: 6. The germline V gene has CDR1 SGHDT and CDR2 YYEEEE.

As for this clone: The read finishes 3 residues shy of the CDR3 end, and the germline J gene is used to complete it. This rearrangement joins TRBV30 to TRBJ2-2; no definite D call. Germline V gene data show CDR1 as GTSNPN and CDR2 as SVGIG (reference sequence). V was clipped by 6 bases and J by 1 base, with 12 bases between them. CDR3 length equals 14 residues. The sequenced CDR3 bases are TGTGCCTGCGATAGGGCAGGGAACACCGGGGAG. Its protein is CACDRAGNTGE. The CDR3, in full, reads CACDRAGNTGELFF.

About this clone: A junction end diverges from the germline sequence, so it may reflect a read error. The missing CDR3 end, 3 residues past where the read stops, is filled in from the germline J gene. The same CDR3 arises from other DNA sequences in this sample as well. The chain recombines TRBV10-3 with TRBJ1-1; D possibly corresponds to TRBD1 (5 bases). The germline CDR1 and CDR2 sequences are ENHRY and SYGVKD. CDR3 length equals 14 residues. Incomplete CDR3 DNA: TGTGCCATCTGTGAGACAGCTGAGAACACTGAA. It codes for CAICETAENTE. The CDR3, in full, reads CAICETAENTEAFF.

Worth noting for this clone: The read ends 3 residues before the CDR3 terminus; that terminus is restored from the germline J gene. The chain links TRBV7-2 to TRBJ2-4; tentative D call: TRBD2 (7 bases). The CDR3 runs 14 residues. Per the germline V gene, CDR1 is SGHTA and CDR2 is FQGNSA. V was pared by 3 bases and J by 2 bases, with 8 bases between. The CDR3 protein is CASSFGGPKNIQYF. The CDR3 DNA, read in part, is TGTGCCAGCAGCTTCGGGGGGCCCAAAAACATT.

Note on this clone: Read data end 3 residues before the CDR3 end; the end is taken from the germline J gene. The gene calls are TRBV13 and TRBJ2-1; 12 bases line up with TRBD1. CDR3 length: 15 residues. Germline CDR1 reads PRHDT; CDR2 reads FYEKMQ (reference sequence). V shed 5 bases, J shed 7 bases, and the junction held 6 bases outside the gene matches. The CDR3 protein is CASSTGQGAWNEQFF. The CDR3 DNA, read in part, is TGTGCCAGCAGCACGGGACAGGGGGCATGGAATGAG.